Listed below are T cell receptor beta chains from one sample, sequenced in a study of blood T cell repertoires in COVID-19. The method was immunoSEQ multiplex PCR; TCRdb's version includes in-frame clones alone and lacks a portion of them. The profile shows roughly 100,000 clones, roughly 80% of them singletons. Material for sequencing was peripheral blood. Receptors were obtained from a human donor in a cohort sampled during active COVID-19. Each CDR3 is given with its conserved first and last residue. The order of the fields is clone size, D gene, V gene, J gene, CDR3 DNA, CDR3 protein. A D gene is named only where the DNA matches it firmly. The size entry is marked missing in some rows and otherwise reads once, few, many or a size class.

>-|-|TRBV27|TRBJ1-1
TGTGCCAGCAGTTTGCCGGGGAAGGTCCCTGAAGCTTTCTTT
CASSLPGKVPEAFF
>-|-|TRBV9|TRBJ1-2
TGTGCCAGCAGCGTAAGGGGAACCTATGGCTACACCTTC
CASSVRGTYGYTF
>few|-|TRBV5-6|TRBJ1-2
TGTGCCAGCAGCCGATCCGGGACAACCGTTGGCTACACCTTC
CASSRSGTTVGYTF
>-|-|TRBV24-1|TRBJ2-7
TGTGCCACCAGCAATGGACAGTCCTACGAGCAGTACTTC
CATSNGQSYEQYF
>once|TRBD2|TRBV5-1|TRBJ2-5
TGCGCCAGCAGCTTGGGGGCGAGCGGGGGGATAGAGACCCAGTACTTC
CASSLGASGGIETQYF
>-|TRBD1|TRBV25-1|TRBJ1-4
TGTGCCAGCAGTCTAGCACAGGGGGGAAAGGGAAAACTGTTTTTT
CASSLAQGGKGKLFF
>-|TRBD1|TRBV6-5|TRBJ1-2
TGTGCCAGCAGAGGGACAGGGAACTATGGCTACACCTTC
CASRGTGNYGYTF
>once|-|TRBV7-2|TRBJ2-3
TGTGCCAGCAGCATCCCGCTAGCGAGCACAGATACGCAGTATTTT
CASSIPLASTDTQYF
>once|TRBD1|TRBV24-1|TRBJ1-2
TGTGCCACCAGTGAGGGCCGGGACAGCTATGGCTACACCTTC
CATSEGRDSYGYTF
>-|TRBD1|TRBV11-3|TRBJ2-5
TGTGCCAGCAGCCTAGGACCGGGGACAGGGGAGACCCAGTACTTC
CASSLGPGTGETQYF
>-|TRBD2|TRBV6-2/TRBV6-3|TRBJ2-1
TGTGCCAGCAGTGTGGGACTAGCGGGGGGGGACAATGAGCAGTTCTTC
CASSVGLAGGDNEQFF
>-|-|TRBV7-2|TRBJ2-5
TGTGCCAGCAGCTTAGGAGGGCATGAGACCCAGTACTTC
CASSLGGHETQYF
>once|-|TRBV19|TRBJ1-2
TGTGCCAGTAGTATGGGTTCTCGACAACTGGGCTACACCTTC
CASSMGSRQLGYTF
>-|-|TRBV24-1|TRBJ2-5
TGTGCCACCAGTGGAGGGAGCCGAGAGACCCAGTACTTC
CATSGGSRETQYF
>-|TRBD2|TRBV25-1|TRBJ2-1
TGTGCCAGCAGTGAACTAGCGGGGAGGGGCAGCTCCTACAATGAGCAGTTCTTC
CASSELAGRGSSYNEQFF
>-|-|TRBV20-1|TRBJ1-1
TGCAGTCCTTATAGGGAGGTGAGAGCTTTCTTT
CSPYREVRAFF
>-|-|TRBV27|TRBJ1-6
TGTGCCAGCAGGAGGGCTGGCGATAATTCACCCCTCCACTTT
CASRRAGDNSPLHF
>-|TRBD1|TRBV28|TRBJ2-7
TGTGCCAGCAGTTTATATGGGACAGCCATTGAGCAGTACTTC
CASSLYGTAIEQYF
>once|TRBD1|TRBV6-5|TRBJ1-2
TGTGCCAGCAGTTACTCGAGACAGGGGGCGCAGGGCTACACCTTC
CASSYSRQGAQGYTF
>-|TRBD1|TRBV24-1|TRBJ2-1
TGTGCCACCAGGGACAGGGTCTACAATGAGCAGTTCTTC
CATRDRVYNEQFF
>few|TRBD1|TRBV18|TRBJ2-3
TGTGCCAGCTCACCCCGACAGGGAGATACGCAGTATTTT
CASSPRQGDTQYF
>-|TRBD1|TRBV2|TRBJ2-7
TGTGCCAGCAGCCCCCGCCCACAGGGGGCAACCTACGAGCAGTACTTC
CASSPRPQGATYEQYF
>-|-|TRBV5-1|TRBJ1-2
TGCGCCAGCAGCCCGGACAGCGTGAACTATGGCTACACCTTC
CASSPDSVNYGYTF
>once|TRBD2|TRBV7-8|TRBJ2-5
TGTGCCAGCAGCTTAGGGGGGACTAGCGGGGCCGGGGAGACCCAGTACTTC
CASSLGGTSGAGETQYF
>-|TRBD1|TRBV23-1|TRBJ2-2
TGCGCCAGCAGCCCGAGTTCCACACCGGGACAGGGGGGCCCCCCGAACACCGGGGAGCTGTTTTTT
CASSPSSTPGQGGPPNTGELFF
>-|TRBD1|TRBV5-1|TRBJ1-1
TGCGCCAGCAGCTTCGGACCAGGGGGTGTTGAAGCTTTCTTT
CASSFGPGGVEAFF
>-|-|TRBV27|TRBJ1-2
TGTGCCAGCAGTTTTCAGGGGAACTATGGCTACACCTTC
CASSFQGNYGYTF
>-|TRBD1|TRBV28|TRBJ2-5
TGTGCCAGCAGTTTTCAGGGGGCGTCGTGGGAGACCCAGTACTTC
CASSFQGASWETQYF
>-|-|TRBV30|TRBJ2-7
TGTGCCTGGACGGGTGATGAGCAGTACTTC
CAWTGDEQYF
>-|-|TRBV30|TRBJ1-1
TGTGCCTGGAGTCAGTTCGGGGGTTTAGTAGCTTTCTTT
CAWSQFGGLVAFF
>-|-|TRBV9|TRBJ1-2
TGTGCCAGCAGCGTCCTGGGGAGCTATGGCTACACCTTC
CASSVLGSYGYTF
>-|TRBD1|TRBV7-9|TRBJ2-2
TGTGCCAGCAGCCCCCCCGGGCAGGGGGAGACAAGGGTCACCGGGGAGCTGTTTTTT
CASSPPGQGETRVTGELFF
>-|TRBD1|TRBV2|TRBJ2-7
TGTGCCAGCAAACTACGGACAGGGATCGCCGAGCAGTACTTC
CASKLRTGIAEQYF
>-|TRBD2|TRBV5-1|TRBJ2-3
TGCGCCAGCAGCTTATTAAGCGGGGGGCGCACAGATACGCAGTATTTT
CASSLLSGGRTDTQYF
>-|-|TRBV7-6|TRBJ2-3
TGTGCCAGCAGCTCGAGCTCTCTAGCGCCGGACACAGATACGCAGTATTTT
CASSSSSLAPDTDTQYF
>-|TRBD1|TRBV4-3|TRBJ2-1
TGCGCCAGCAGCCAAGCACAGGGGGCGAATGAGCAGTTCTTC
CASSQAQGANEQFF
>-|TRBD2|TRBV4-1|TRBJ2-1
TGCGCCAGCAGCCAAGGTCGCGGGGGGCTCCCCTACAATGAGCAGTTCTTC
CASSQGRGGLPYNEQFF
>-|TRBD2|TRBV5-6|TRBJ2-3
TGTGCCAGCAGCTTTGGAGCGGGGGGGCCTAGCACAGATACGCAGTATTTT
CASSFGAGGPSTDTQYF
>-|-|TRBV30|TRBJ1-1
TGTGCCTGGAGTGTGGGGGGCACTGAAGCTTTCTTT
CAWSVGGTEAFF
>-|-|TRBV9|TRBJ1-1
TGTGCCAGCAGCGTAGACGGAGACACTGAAGCTTTCTTT
CASSVDGDTEAFF
>once|-|TRBV28|TRBJ2-3
TGTGCCAGCAGTGGGCAGGGGGGAGGCTCAGATACGCAGTATTTT
CASSGQGGGSDTQYF